This T cell receptor beta chain was obtained from a study of cytomegalovirus exposure and HLA in healthy donors. General study results and limits: Later analysis demonstrated an association between a missense DCLRE1C variant and TCR beta V- and J-gene trimming.

Points on this clone: Antigen unknown.

With 60 Vbeta and 13 Jbeta primers, the PCR was carried out. The table came from immunoSEQ multiplex PCR; TCRdb's copy has only in-frame clones and leaves some out. The repertoire holds about 150,000 clones, with almost 85% as singletons. Between the trimmed V and J ends, which lost 7 bases and 0 bases, there was a span of 10 bases. Germline V gives CDR1 LNHDA, CDR2 SQIVND (reference sequence). This CDR3 has 13 residues. The chain uses TRBV19 and TRBJ2-7, with a weak D call TRBD1 (5 bases). This TCR derives from a boy aged 2 to 10 in good health and CMV-seronegative. The sequencing input was PBMCs. CDR3 amino acids: CASTPDSSYEQYF. CDR3 nucleotides: TGTGCCAGTACCCCAGACAGCTCCTACGAGCAGTACTTC.